This entry is about one TCR beta chain. Its cognate antigen is unknown. The data stem from a study of shared clonotypes between healthy human individuals. Regarding the study as a whole: A limitation of the genetic and exposure-history diversity represented arose from few donors. Sharing across a handful of donors was seen in 5% to 5.5% of naive CD4 clonotypes. Clonotype sharing among donors was expected to depend on sequencing depth.

After removal of 4 bases from V and 3 bases from J, the junction contained 9 bases not matched to a gene. CDR1 is WNHNN and CDR2 is SYGVQD in the germline V gene (reference sequence). The CDR3 totals 16 residues. Terminally differentiated effector memory CD45RA+ cells were excluded by CCR7 positive selection of CD45RO-negative cells. Sorted-subset replicate PCRs used approximately 200 ng of genomic DNA. This amount corresponded to some 32,000 T cell genomes. Method: immunoSEQ multiplex PCR; TCRdb's copy keeps in-frame clones and lacks some. The sample has about 2 million clones; just under 95% are singletons.

The sample was naive CD8+ T cells sorted from blood. The rearrangement links TRBV10-1 to TRBJ2-7; 10 bases agree with TRBD2. The sequence derives from a man aged 18 to 29 in good health. Here the CDR3 DNA reads TGCGCCAGCAGTGGGGCACCTAGCGGGAGTCACTACGAGCAGTACTTC. This codes for CASSGAPSGSHYEQYF.